What follows is one TCR beta chain and its context. This sample is drawn from a study of blood T cells in healthy people across ages. With a J-beta primer mix and a sample-barcoded 5' primer, a second PCR ran about 6 to 11 cycles. Using its own MiXCR run on the 5' RACE reads, TCRdb lists one record per CDR3 protein. Among around 1,000,000 distinct CDR3 sequences listed, around 25% were seen once. The CDR3 totals 14 residues. Germline CDR1 and CDR2: ENHRY and SYGVKD. Each sample gave at least 6 million isolated PBMCs. The sample was also reused in another study, on T cells of mothers and their children. That report adds: Using about 1.5 ug per 15 ul, all extracted RNA underwent cDNA synthesis.

The J gene is TRBJ2-5, the V gene TRBV10-3; D gene ambiguous. The end of the DNA aligns better with TRBJ2-7, so the J call may be wrong. The origin of this receptor is a girl aged 2-10 years in good health. Sequences were obtained from blood. In nucleotides, the CDR3 is TGTGCCATCAAAACAACTTCCGATGCCTACGAGCAGTACTTC. Translating gives CAIKTTSDAYEQYF.